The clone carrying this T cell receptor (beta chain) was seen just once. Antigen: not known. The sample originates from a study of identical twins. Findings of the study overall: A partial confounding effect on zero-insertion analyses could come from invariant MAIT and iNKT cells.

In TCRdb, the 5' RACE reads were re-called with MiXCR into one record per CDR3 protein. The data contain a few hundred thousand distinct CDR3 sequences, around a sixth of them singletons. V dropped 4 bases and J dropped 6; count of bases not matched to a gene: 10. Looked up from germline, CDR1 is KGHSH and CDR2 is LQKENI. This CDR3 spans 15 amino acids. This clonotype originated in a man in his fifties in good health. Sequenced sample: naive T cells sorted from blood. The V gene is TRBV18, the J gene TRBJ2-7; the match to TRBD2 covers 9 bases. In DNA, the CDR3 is TGTGCCAGCTCACTGAGATTAGCGGGAGACTCCGAGCAGTACTTC. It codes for CASSLRLAGDSEQYF.